The next 2 T cell receptor beta chains were all read from a single sample in a study of CD8+ T cells in alopecia areata. Stated treatment: oral pan-JAK inhibitor, 5-10 mg twice daily. cDNA reverse transcribed from extracted RNA served as the sequencing template. TCRdb's table, derived via immunoSEQ multiplex PCR, lists solely in-frame clones and lacks some. The top ten hold around 1.2% of the sample, which has some 190,000 clones, approximately 70% seen once. Material: CD4+ T cells sorted from blood, obtained around week 44, from a patient treated with tofacitinib. Receptors originate from a human donor with alopecia areata.

This clone was picked up one time. This sequence joins TRBV5-1 and TRBJ2-7; no clear D gene. The CDR3 runs to 14 residues. Germline CDR1 and CDR2: SGHRS and YFSETQ. Deletions cut 2 bases from V and 6 bases from J, with 15 bases between. The CDR3 spells CASSFNGDMSEQYF. DNA for the CDR3: TGCGCCAGCAGCTTTAACGGAGACATGTCCGAGCAGTACTTC.

The V call is TRBV29-1, the J call TRBJ1-1; no definite D call. Trimming left V 5 bases short and J 0 bases short, with 10 bases between. The length of the CDR3 is 13 residues. CDR1 is SQVTM, CDR2 ANQGSEA, per germline. CDR3: CSVIRPLNTEAFF. For the CDR3, the DNA is TGCAGCGTTATTCGGCCCCTGAACACTGAAGCTTTCTTT.